These T cell receptor beta chains were read from a single sample in a study of Ad26.COV2.S vaccination and SARS-CoV-2 variants. The repertoire was sequenced with immunoSEQ multiplex PCR; TCRdb's copy has only in-frame clones and lacks some. The table shows a few hundred thousand clones, with roughly 87% occurring only once. Sequences were derived from peripheral blood, sampled in a trial of Ad26.COV2.S vaccine versus placebo. The source is a person between 18 and 65 years old who received the Ad26.COV2.S COVID-19 vaccine or a placebo. Both conserved end residues are trimmed from each CDR3. D genes are given only for firm matches.

12,TRBJ2-5,TRBV5-1,NA,ASSLGGKEETQY
14,TRBJ2-5,TRBV4-1,TRBD2,ASSLRLAGGQETQY
14,TRBJ1-3,TRBV28,TRBD1,ASSFFQGASGNTIY
13,TRBJ2-7,TRBV6-1,TRBD1,ASSERTGRQDEQY
14,TRBJ1-3,TRBV5-1,NA,ASSFTGPLPGNTIY
11,TRBJ1-1,TRBV27,TRBD1,ASNPTGGTGAF
13,TRBJ2-1,TRBV4-1,NA,ASSRRPFGGNEQF
16,TRBJ2-2,TRBV5-4,TRBD2,ASSPLGVGRANTGELF
12,TRBJ1-5,TRBV18,NA,ASSPPGTNQPQH
15,TRBJ2-1,TRBV4-3,NA,ASSQDAARSSYNEQF
12,TRBJ2-4,TRBV3-1/TRBV3-2,TRBD2,ASSQGGGRNIQY
11,TRBJ1-2,TRBV18,NA,ASSPWADYGYT
14,TRBJ1-5,TRBV5-6,NA,ASSLTFGGAGQPQH
13,TRBJ2-6,TRBV29-1,NA,SVEDRSIGANVLT
12,TRBJ1-2,TRBV9,NA,ASSVDGSNYGYT
15,TRBJ1-2,TRBV7-2,NA,ASSLANWGGRNYGYT
12,TRBJ2-2,TRBV24-1,NA,ATSEETGSGELF
10,TRBJ1-4,TRBV30,NA,AWSLQGEKLF
11,TRBJ2-1,TRBV7-2,NA,ASSPSFPNEQF
12,TRBJ2-2,TRBV29-1,TRBD2,SVKSRGTTGELF
11,TRBJ1-6,TRBV5-4,NA,ASSDPQRSPLH
14,TRBJ2-3,TRBV18,TRBD2,ASSRRTSGVTDTQY
14,TRBJ2-1,TRBV4-3,NA,ASSQELAAIYNEQF
13,TRBJ2-5,TRBV6-5,NA,ASSYESRAVETQY
13,TRBJ1-3,TRBV27,NA,ASSLSRTSGHTIY
13,TRBJ2-2,TRBV5-1,TRBD2,ASSREGGATGELF
13,TRBJ2-7,TRBV10-3,NA,AISEDHRATYEQY
14,TRBJ1-2,TRBV18,TRBD1,ASSPLDPGGGYGYT
12,TRBJ2-5,TRBV7-9,NA,ASSLASEQETQY
14,TRBJ1-3,TRBV19,NA,ASSIDAAVHGNTIY
9,TRBJ1-1,TRBV19,NA,ASSKTAEAF
11,TRBJ1-2,TRBV2,NA,ATILSALYGYT
10,TRBJ2-4,TRBV6-1,NA,ASSPDRNIQY
11,TRBJ1-1,TRBV24-1,NA,ATSDAQRAEAF
11,TRBJ2-4,TRBV12-3/TRBV12-4,NA,ASSLDRRDIQY
12,TRBJ2-1,TRBV23-1,TRBD1,ASSRGGTDTKRF
13,TRBJ1-2,TRBV6-5,NA,ASSYSRTGRYGYT
10,TRBJ1-4,TRBV12-3/TRBV12-4,NA,ASSFLNEKLF
14,TRBJ2-4,TRBV7-8,NA,ASSFFPGAAKNIQY
13,TRBJ2-2,TRBV5-1,TRBD1,ASSSGQGSTGELF
13,TRBJ2-1,TRBV4-1,TRBD2,ASSLSGSSYNEQF
12,TRBJ1-5,TRBV25-1,NA,ASSNNREPRPQH
16,TRBJ2-3,TRBV30,NA,AWVGWLASYQSTDTQY
12,TRBJ2-1,TRBV5-1,TRBD1,ASSMGQAYNEQF
10,TRBJ2-1,TRBV10-3,TRBD2,ATEGGGNEQF
12,TRBJ1-1,TRBV4-3,NA,ASSQDWVGTEAF
10,TRBJ1-1,TRBV5-6,NA,ASSLDNTEAF
13,TRBJ1-5,TRBV6-1,NA,ASSERGRENQPQH
10,TRBJ2-7,TRBV9,NA,ASSGPSYEQY
8,TRBJ2-1,TRBV3-1/TRBV3-2,NA,ASGWNEQF
12,TRBJ2-7,TRBV7-2,NA,ASSLEGRGVEQY
13,TRBJ2-1,TRBV9,NA,ASSVMGVSYNEQF